Below are 21 T cell receptor beta chains sequenced from a single sample in a study of cytomegalovirus exposure and HLA in healthy donors. PCR amplification relied on 60 Vbeta primers (plus 13 Jbeta primers). Data came from immunoSEQ multiplex PCR; TCRdb stores just in-frame clones and leaves some out. In the table there are roughly 110,000 clones, 55% to 75% of which are singletons. Specimen: PBMCs. The receptors shown here come from a man aged 30 to 39 in good health and CMV-seropositive.

The rearrangement joins TRBV9 to TRBJ2-2; the D is unclear. CDR1 and CDR2 from the germline V gene are SGDLS and YYNGEE. V was cut by 0 bases and J by 6 bases, with 9 bases left in between. There are 14 residues in the CDR3. The CDR3 DNA follows: TGTGCCAGCAGCGTAGGCCTGCAGGCCGGGGAGCTGTTTTTT. Translation: CASSVGLQAGELFF.

This sequence joins TRBV5-4 and TRBJ1-2; perhaps TRBD1 as D (5 bases). Germline V gene data show CDR1 as SGHNT and CDR2 as YYREEE (reference sequence). V was clipped by 0 bases and J by 0 bases, with 12 bases between them. The CDR3 totals 16 residues. CDR3 residues: CASSLESAGPNYGYTF. Written as DNA, the CDR3 is TGTGCCAGCAGCTTGGAGAGTGCAGGGCCTAACTATGGCTACACCTTC.

This rearrangement joins TRBV29-1 to TRBJ2-3, with 7 nucleotides matching TRBD2. The CDR3 runs 12 residues. Germline trimming cut 4 bases from V and 4 bases from J; bases unmatched to any gene: 2. CDR1 SQVTM and CDR2 ANQGSEA come from the germline V gene. CDR3 bases: TGCAGCGTTGTTGCGGGGGCAGATACGCAGTATTTT. Translated: CSVVAGADTQYF.

This chain links TRBV5-5 with TRBJ2-7; 12 bases align to TRBD1. Germline V lookup: CDR1 SGHKS, CDR2 YYEKEE (reference sequence). The CDR3 runs 15 residues. J gave up 5 bases and V 5 bases, and 8 bases lay outside the gene matches. CDR3 sequence: CASSLPGQGAHEQYV. In DNA form, the CDR3 reads TGTGCCAGCAGTTTACCGGGACAGGGGGCGCACGAGCAGTACGTC.

This clone was observed a single time. This chain connects TRBV27 to TRBJ1-5, with TRBD1 matching over 7 bases. Germline V gene data show CDR1 as MNHEY and CDR2 as SMNVEV (reference sequence). The CDR3 totals 17 residues. After removal of 6 bases from V and 0 bases from J, the junction contained 11 bases not matched to a gene. CDR3 nucleotides: TGTGCCAGCAGCTCTGATAACAGGGGAATTAGCAATCAGCCCCAGCATTTT. Translation: CASSSDNRGISNQPQHF.

The chain carries TRBV29-1 and TRBJ1-2, with D perhaps matching TRBD1 (6 bases). V was clipped by 1 base and J by 3 bases, with 21 bases between them. From germline, CDR1 is SQVTM and CDR2 ANQGSEA. CDR3 length equals 17 residues. This chain's CDR3 is CSVEARGEGRGDYGYTF. Here the CDR3 DNA reads TGCAGCGTTGAAGCGCGGGGTGAGGGGAGGGGGGACTATGGCTACACCTTC. Together with reference TRBV29-1 and TRBJ1-2, the CDR3 gives the full variable domain: SAVISQKPSRDICQRGTSLTIQCQVDSQVTMMFWYRQQPGQSLTLIATANQGSEATYESGFVIDKFPISRPNLTFSTLTVSNMSPEDSSIYLCSVEARGEGRGDYGYTFGSGTRLTVV.

V gene TRBV6-1 combines with J gene TRBJ2-3; perhaps TRBD1 as D (6 bases). In germline, CDR1 is MNHNS, CDR2 SASEGT. The CDR3 sequence is 15 residues long. V dropped 6 bases and J dropped 6 bases, with 19 bases sitting between them. CDR3 protein: CASRTGTSLVDTQYF. The DNA of the CDR3 is TGTGCCAGCAGAACAGGGACATCCTTGGTGGATACGCAGTATTTT.

V is TRBV23-1 and J is TRBJ2-1; 7 bases line up with TRBD1. Being an ORF, TRBV23-1 has a function that is uncertain. CDR3 length: 17 amino acids. Unmatched junction bases numbered 11, after V lost 3 bases and J lost 3 bases. CDR3 in amino acids: CASSHRLRQGRYNEQFF. The DNA of the CDR3 is TGCGCCAGCAGTCACCGACTTCGACAGGGTCGCTACAATGAGCAGTTCTTC.

This clone was seen just once. The chain is built from TRBV4-1 and TRBJ2-4, with 7 nucleotides matching TRBD1. The CDR3 spans 15 residues. The J segment lost 2 bases and the V segment lost 4 bases, leaving 5 bases of the junction unmatched. Germline V CDR1 and CDR2: MGHRA, YSYEKL. As DNA, the CDR3 is TGCGCCAGCAGCCTCCTAGGGGGCACCAAAAACATTCAGTACTTC. It encodes CASSLLGGTKNIQYF.

This chain joins TRBV7-9 and TRBJ2-7; D may be TRBD1 (6 bases). Germline CDR1 is SEHNR and CDR2 is FQNEAQ (reference sequence). V was clipped by 4 bases and J by 2 bases, with 9 bases between them. The CDR3 loop spans 13 amino acids. CDR3 DNA: TGTGCCAGCAGCTGGGACATAACCTACGAGCAGTACGTC. This translates into CASSWDITYEQYV.

The rearrangement uses TRBV28 and TRBJ2-2, with 9 positions matching TRBD2. Germline-derived CDR1 and CDR2 are MDHEN and SYDVKM. The CDR3 loop spans 15 amino acids. Trimming cost V 5 bases and J 5 bases; bases outside gene matches: 6. CDR3 sequence: CASSGLARDTGELFF. The CDR3 coding sequence is TGTGCCAGCAGTGGACTAGCGCGGGATACCGGGGAGCTGTTTTTT.

The chain combines TRBV11-2 with TRBJ2-7, with 7 bases lining up with TRBD1. J lost 7 bases, V lost 5 bases, and 5 bases had no gene match. CDR1 and CDR2 from the germline V gene are SGHAT and FQNNGV. The CDR3 length is 12 residues. CDR3 bases: TGTGCCAGCAGCGCGTCAGGGGGAGAGCAGTACTTC. Its protein is CASSASGGEQYF.

The rearrangement links TRBV9 to TRBJ1-2; TRBD1 matches at 9 bases. V shed 4 bases and J 4 bases; nucleotides not matched to a gene: 2. This CDR3 has 13 amino acids. Germline CDR1 and CDR2: SGDLS and YYNGEE. In DNA form, the CDR3 reads TGTGCCAGCAGCCTGGGACAGGGCTATGGCTACACCTTC. Translating it yields CASSLGQGYGYTF. Filled out from reference TRBV9 and TRBJ1-2, the complete variable domain reads DSGVTQTPKHLITATGQRVTLRCSPRSGDLSVYWYQQSLDQGLQFLIQYYNGEERAKGNILERFSAQQFPDLHSELNLSSLELGDSALYFCASSLGQGYGYTFGSGTRLTVV.

The gene calls are TRBV4-1 and TRBJ2-1, with TRBD1 identical over 9 bases. The CDR3 length is 14 residues. The germline V gene has CDR1 MGHRA and CDR2 YSYEKL. V trimming: 1 base; J trimming: 9 bases; junction bases outside the gene matches: 4. CDR3 coding DNA: TGCGCCAGCAGCCAAGGACAGGGGGTCGGTGAGCAGTTCTTC. Translating it yields CASSQGQGVGEQFF.

The V gene is TRBV12-5, the J gene TRBJ2-1; TRBD2 agrees at 8 bases. Germline trimming cut 7 bases from V and 2 bases from J; bases unmatched to any gene: 10. CDR3 length: 16 amino acids. Germline CDR1 LGHNT, CDR2 FRNRAP. Written as DNA, the CDR3 is TGTGCTAGTGCCCTCGTTAGCGGGAACGCCTACAATGAGCAGTTCTTC. This codes for CASALVSGNAYNEQFF.

This CDR3 reads CASSSGGGSTDTQYF. The CDR3 DNA is TGTGCCAGCAGCTCGGGGGGGGGTAGCACAGATACGCAGTATTTT. The chain has TRBV11-2 and TRBJ2-3, with TRBD2 identical over 8 bases. This CDR3 has 15 residues. Germline-derived CDR1 and CDR2 are SGHAT and FQNNGV. V lost 4 bases to trimming and J lost 0 bases; unmatched junction nucleotides: 3.

This chain joins TRBV28 and TRBJ2-1; a weak D match, TRBD2 (6 bases). Germline CDR1 and CDR2: MDHEN and SYDVKM. The CDR3 spans 16 residues. V gave up 3 bases and J gave up 7 bases, with 19 bases separating them. The CDR3 spells CASSLVLWGVKNEQFF. The CDR3 nucleotides read TGTGCCAGCAGTTTGGTTTTATGGGGGGTTAAGAATGAGCAGTTCTTC.

The chain employs TRBV21-1 and TRBJ2-3; TRBD2, the table's D call, lacks a check against the DNA. TRBV21-1 is marked as a pseudogene. The CDR3 consists of 15 residues. CDR3 sequence reads: CASSKSAGRTDTQYF. The DNA of the CDR3 is TGTGCCAGCAGCAAATCGGCGGGAAGGACAGATACGCAGTATTTT.

This clone was detected only once. The chain carries TRBV6-4 and TRBJ2-5; 12 bases line up with TRBD2. Looked up from germline, CDR1 is MRHNA and CDR2 is SNTAGT. This CDR3 is 16 amino acids long. The junction had 7 bases not matched to a gene; V was cut back by 6 bases and J by 2 bases. The CDR3 here is CASSNRLAGEQETQYF. DNA of the CDR3: TGTGCCAGCAGCAATCGACTAGCGGGGGAGCAAGAGACCCAGTACTTC.

V is TRBV5-1 and J is TRBJ2-1, with TRBD1 matching 8 bases. The CDR3 is made up of 15 amino acids. Trimming removed 4 bases from V and 10 bases from J; junction bases left unmatched: 13. Germline loops: CDR1 SGHRS, CDR2 YFSETQ. The chain's CDR3 is CASSRTGTGTSEQFF. For the CDR3, the DNA is TGCGCCAGCAGCAGGACCGGGACAGGTACTTCGGAGCAGTTCTTC.

V is TRBV5-1 and J is TRBJ2-1; 7 nucleotides line up with TRBD1. Germline CDR1 is SGHRS and CDR2 is YFSETQ. Unmatched junction bases numbered 8, after V lost 4 bases and J lost 7 bases. This CDR3 spans 14 amino acids. The CDR3 region is CASSPGGPGNEQFF. DNA of the CDR3: TGCGCCAGCAGCCCAGGGGGTCCTGGGAATGAGCAGTTCTTC.